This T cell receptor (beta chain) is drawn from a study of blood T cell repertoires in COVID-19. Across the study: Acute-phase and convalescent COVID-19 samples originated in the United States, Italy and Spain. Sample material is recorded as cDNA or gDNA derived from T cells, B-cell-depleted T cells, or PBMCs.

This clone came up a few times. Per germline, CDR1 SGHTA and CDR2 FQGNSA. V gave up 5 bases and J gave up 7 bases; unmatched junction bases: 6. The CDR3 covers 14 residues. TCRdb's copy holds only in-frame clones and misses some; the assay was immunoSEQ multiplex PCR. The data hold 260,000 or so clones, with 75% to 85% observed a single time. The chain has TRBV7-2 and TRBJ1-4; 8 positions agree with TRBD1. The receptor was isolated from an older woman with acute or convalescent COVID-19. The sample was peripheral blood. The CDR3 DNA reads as TGTGCCAGCAGCCGTGGACAGGGCGGTGAAAAACTGTTTTTT. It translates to CASSRGQGGEKLFF.